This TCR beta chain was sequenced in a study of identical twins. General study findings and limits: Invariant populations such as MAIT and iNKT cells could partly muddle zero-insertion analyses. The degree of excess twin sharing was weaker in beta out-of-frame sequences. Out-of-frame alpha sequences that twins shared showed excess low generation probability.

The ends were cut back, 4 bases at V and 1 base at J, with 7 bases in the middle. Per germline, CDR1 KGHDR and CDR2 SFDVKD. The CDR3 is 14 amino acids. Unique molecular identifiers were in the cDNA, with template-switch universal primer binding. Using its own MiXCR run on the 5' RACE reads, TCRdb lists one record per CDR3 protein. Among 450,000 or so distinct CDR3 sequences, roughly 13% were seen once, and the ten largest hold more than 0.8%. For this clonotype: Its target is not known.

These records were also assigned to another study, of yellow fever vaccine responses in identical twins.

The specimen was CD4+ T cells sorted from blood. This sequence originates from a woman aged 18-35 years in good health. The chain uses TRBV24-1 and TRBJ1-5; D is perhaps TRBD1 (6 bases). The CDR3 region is CATSEGTSNQPQHF. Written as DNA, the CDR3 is TGTGCCACCAGTGAGGGGACAAGCAATCAGCCCCAGCATTTT.